This TCR beta chain was documented in a study of shared clonotypes between healthy human individuals. Clones were read by immunoSEQ multiplex PCR, and TCRdb kept only the in-frame ones, dropping some. The table records fewer than 1.6 million clones, approximately 98.5% of them present only once. This clone was detected once. With 4 bases clipped from V and 2 bases from J, the junction kept 5 bases outside the gene matches. CDR3 length equals 15 residues. Germline values: CDR1 MNHEY, CDR2 SMNVEV (reference sequence). The rearrangement joins TRBV27 to TRBJ1-2; 9 positions agree with TRBD1. What was sequenced was naive CD4+ T cells sorted from blood. Subset meaning: CD45RA+ positively selected. This receptor was identified in a young man in good health. CDR3 sequence (DNA): TGTGCCAGCAGTTCCCTAGGACAGGGGAACTATGGCTACACCTTC. As protein: CASSSLGQGNYGYTF.